This TCR beta chain was recorded in a study of cytomegalovirus exposure and HLA in healthy donors. Findings and caveats of the study: Follow-up analysis later connected one missense variant in DCLRE1C with trimming of TCR beta V- and J-genes.

Germline assignment: CDR1 MNHEY and CDR2 SMNVEV (reference sequence). Trimming removed 3 bases at V and 4 bases at J, with 7 bases between. This CDR3 is built from 13 residues. 60 Vbeta and 13 Jbeta primers were used in PCR. Sequenced by immunoSEQ multiplex PCR; TCRdb stores in-frame clones only, minus some. Its table lists around 78,000 clones. Notes on this clone: Its antigen is still unknown.

What was sequenced was PBMCs. V usage is TRBV27 and J usage is TRBJ1-5; weak D call: TRBD1 (6 bases). This sequence was found in a man younger than 35 in good health and CMV-seropositive. DNA for the CDR3: TGTGCCAGCAGTTTCACAGGGAATCAGCCCCAGCATTTT. Translation: CASSFTGNQPQHF.